This T cell receptor beta chain was retrieved from a study of identical twins (dated by TCRdb to the mid-2010s). In terms of the full investigation: The study deep-sequenced TCR alpha and beta repertoires from monozygotic twins, unrelated adults of various ages and cord blood to test whether fetal clonotypes persist. To rule out contamination, replicate twin experiments were performed at different times with different library preparation protocols.

What the research found in general, with its limitations: Invariant T cells such as MAIT and iNKT could partly confound zero-insertion analyses, though diverse VJ usage argued against this for most clonotypes. Abundant cord blood beta clonotypes had fewer insertions, young adult naive repertoires showed a similar but weaker trend, and memory repertoires showed no such trend. Compared with coincidental sharing between unrelated individuals, out-of-frame TCR alpha sequences shared between twins had an excess of sequences with low generation probability. Because the same donors could not be followed over many years, the conclusions depended on cross-sectional statistical analysis. In monozygotic twins, recombination models systematically underestimated out-of-frame TCR alpha sharing, but the models matched the sharing seen between unrelated individuals. A weaker excess of twin sharing was found in beta out-of-frame sequences because the signal-to-noise ratio was lowered by fewer shared sequences.

At least ten counts were recorded for this clonotype. Its antigen specificity is not known. Base-call qualities are not available, and no considerably larger clone is one nucleotide away. The germline ends are 12 bases apart after V is trimmed by 8 bases and J by 5 bases. The germline V gene provides CDR1 MDHEN and CDR2 SYDVKM. Spanning cysteine to phenylalanine, the CDR3 consists of 12 amino acids. The entry retains the CDR3 DNA only, 36 bases that are in frame from base 1. Only healthy Caucasian donors were included. Receptor amplification or capture employed 5' RACE. The sequencer was an Illumina HiSeq 2000. A universal primer binding site was introduced by template switching, and a unique molecular identifier was present in the final cDNA, enabling accurate counting of TCR cDNA molecules. Specific primers in the conserved constant-segment region were used to synthesize first-strand cDNA for the TCR alpha and beta chains. To control for contamination, every cDNA library carried two barcodes: a SMART-Mk sample barcode plus Illumina barcodes. TruSeq adapter sequences along with Illumina sample barcodes were introduced in two successive PCR steps. TCR alpha and beta cDNA libraries were sequenced on the Illumina HiSeq platform with custom primers. From the authors' description of their analysis: MiGEC processed the raw reads to extract unique molecular identifiers, while MiXCR was used to determine the CDR3 positions. Recombination models were inferred per individual with the repgenHMM and IGoR tools using an EM algorithm. The tcR package in R was used for shared clonotype analysis, with sharing normalized by the product of cloneset sizes. To study raw recombination without the effects of thymic and clonal selection, out-of-frame nonproductive sequences were analyzed. TCRdb applied fastp at Q25 and MiXCR to the public reads, then kept only in-frame beta chains. Under each unique CDR3 protein, matching rows form one entry showing the most common genes and DNA. These V and J calls originate from TCRdb's pipeline instead of the authors' own analysis. This sample lists roughly 1,500,000 distinct CDR3 sequences; more than 30% were detected once. Clones ranked in the top ten supply about 0.27% of the sample.

The V and J genes are TRBV28 and TRBJ1-2; no D gene can be assigned with confidence. The sequence came from a newborn girl in good health. Source material: cord blood. CDR3 region: CASQPLGYGYTF. The DNA reads TGTGCCAGCCAGCCCCTAGGGTATGGCTACACCTTC.